Listed below are T cell receptor beta chains from one sample, sequenced in a study of blood T cells in healthy people across ages. TCRdb redid the calling of the 5' RACE reads with MiXCR, one entry per CDR3 protein. The table lists approximately 800,000 distinct CDR3 sequences, about 34% of them singletons. Sample: blood. The receptor source for this set is a man aged 18 to 29 in good health. CDR3s include the opening cysteine and the closing phenylalanine or tryptophan. The order of the fields is clone size, D gene, V gene, J gene, CDR3 protein, CDR3 DNA. A D gene is named only where the DNA matches it firmly. For some rows the clone size is stated as once, few or many, or as a class when expanded; others skip it.

few	-	TRBV7-2	TRBJ1-1	CASSFVGDTEAFF	TGTGCCAGCAGCTTTGTAGGGGACACTGAAGCTTTCTTT
-	-	TRBV20-1	TRBJ2-1	CSARMNSYDEQFF	TGCAGTGCTAGAATGAATAGTTACGATGAGCAGTTCTTC
many	-	TRBV7-9	TRBJ1-2	CASSWAEISGYTF	TGTGCCAGCAGCTGGGCGGAGATCTCTGGCTACACCTTC
once	-	TRBV3-1	TRBJ2-3	CASSQVGSGPDTQYF	TGTGCCAGCAGCCAAGTCGGCAGCGGTCCAGATACGCAGTATTTT
-	-	TRBV4-3	TRBJ1-1	CTSSQEVSGHTEAFF	TGCACCAGCAGCCAGGAAGTAAGTGGACACACTGAAGCTTTCTTT
few	TRBD1	TRBV6-2/TRBV6-3	TRBJ2-1	CASSSRTGDDFCNEQFF	TGTGCCAGCAGTTCTCGAACAGGGGATGATTTCTGCAATGAGCAGTTCTTC
-	TRBD2	TRBV9	TRBJ2-1	CASSVGLAGGASYSEQFF	TGTGCCAGCAGCGTAGGACTAGCGGGGGGCGCAAGCTACAGTGAGCAGTTCTTC
-	-	TRBV7-3	TRBJ2-4	CASSLFPGSHNEQYF	TGTGCCAGCAGCTTATTCCCCGGGTCCCACAATGAGCAGTACTTC
few	-	TRBV7-9	TRBJ1-5	CASSLGAVRNQPQHF	TGTGCCAGCAGCTTAGGGGCGGTCAGAAATCAGCCCCAGCATTTT
few	TRBD1	TRBV19	TRBJ1-2	CASSIDRGKYGYTF	TGTGCCAGTAGTATTGACAGGGGGAAATATGGCTACACCTTC
-	-	TRBV21-1	TRBJ1-3	CASTQTVHSGNTIYF	TGTGCCAGCACCCAGACAGTTCACTCTGGAAACACCATATATTTT
-	-	TRBV29-1	TRBJ2-5	CSVTQGGNVIDEQYF	TGCAGCGTTACACAGGGAGGGAACGTAATCGATGAGCAGTACTTC
-	TRBD2	TRBV4-3	TRBJ2-1	CASSQILAGPPLGNEQFF	TGCGCCAGCAGCCAAATACTAGCGGGGCCACCGTTGGGGAATGAGCAGTTCTTC
-	-	TRBV7-2	TRBJ2-7	CASSSDPSYNEQYF	TGTGCCAGCAGCTCTGATCCTTCCTACAATGAGCAGTACTTC
few	-	TRBV12-3/TRBV12-4	TRBJ2-2	CASTQSNTGELFF	TGTGCCAGCACCCAGTCCAACACCGGGGAGCTGTTTTTT
-	-	TRBV4-1	TRBJ2-1	CASSQVWLDGGNEQFF	TGCGCCAGCAGCCAAGTATGGCTAGACGGCGGGAATGAGCAGTTCTTC
-	TRBD1	TRBV6-2/TRBV6-3	TRBJ2-1	CASSITLRGSSYNEQFF	TGTGCCAGCAGCATAACCCTCAGGGGGAGCTCCTACAATGAGCAGTTCTTC
-	TRBD2	TRBV7-9	TRBJ2-5	CASSCGGETQYF	TGTGCCAGCAGCTGCGGGGGAGAGACCCAGTACTTC
-	-	TRBV2	TRBJ2-1	CASSRFRVGYNEQFF	TGTGCCAGCAGCCGGTTCAGGGTGGGATACAATGAGCAGTTCTTC
-	TRBD1	TRBV6-5	TRBJ2-6	CASMGPGGGANVLTF	TGTGCCAGCATGGGTCCAGGGGGTGGGGCCAACGTCCTGACTTTC
many	TRBD2	TRBV12-3/TRBV12-4	TRBJ2-3	CASSPIMGLEKDTQYF	TGTGCCAGCAGTCCAATTATGGGACTAGAGAAAGATACGCAGTATTTT
-	TRBD1	TRBV4-3	TRBJ1-4	CASSQDWDSSMGERLFF	TGCGCCAGCAGCCAAGATTGGGACAGTTCTATGGGGGAAAGACTGTTTTTT
-	-	TRBV25-1	TRBJ1-6	CASNREGPLHF	TGTGCCAGCAACCGGGAGGGACCCCTCCACTTT
-	TRBD2	TRBV2	TRBJ2-5	CASSEVGLAAETQYF	TGTGCCAGCAGTGAAGTAGGACTAGCCGCCGAGACCCAGTACTTC
few	-	TRBV6-2/TRBV6-3	TRBJ2-5	CASRYFQGGKKTQYF	TGTGCCAGCAGATACTTCCAGGGGGGAAAGAAGACCCAGTACTTC
few	-	TRBV10-3	TRBJ1-4	CAISVGRGNEKLFF	TGTGCCATCAGCGTCGGGCGTGGTAATGAAAAACTGTTTTTT
few	-	TRBV7-9	TRBJ1-1	CASSLGRREKVPEAFF	TGTGCCAGCAGCTTAGGTCGGCGGGAGAAGGTACCTGAAGCTTTCTTT
-	TRBD1	TRBV20-1	TRBJ1-5	CSARDLTGGEDQPQHF	TGCAGTGCTAGAGATTTGACAGGGGGCGAAGATCAGCCCCAGCATTTT
-	TRBD1	TRBV4-3	TRBJ1-5	CASSHPTPGQEDQPQHF	TGCGCCAGCAGCCACCCCACACCGGGACAGGAAGATCAGCCCCAGCATTTT
few	TRBD1	TRBV30	TRBJ1-1	CAWTRSFGTGRQNTEAFF	TGTGCCTGGACCCGGTCCTTTGGGACAGGCCGGCAGAACACTGAAGCTTTCTTT
many	-	TRBV28	TRBJ1-1	CASRTMNTEAFF	TGTGCCAGCAGGACGATGAACACTGAAGCTTTCTTT
many	-	TRBV12-3/TRBV12-4	TRBJ1-5	CASAGSGEEGQPQHF	TGTGCCAGCGCCGGGAGTGGGGAAGAGGGGCAGCCCCAGCATTTT
-	-	TRBV5-1	TRBJ1-6	CASSWGSESYNSPLHF	TGCGCCAGCAGCTGGGGGTCAGAGTCCTATAATTCACCCCTCCACTTT
-	-	TRBV4-1	TRBJ1-2	CASSRIQGRGDYGCTF	TGCGCCAGCAGCCGTATACAGGGTAGGGGAGACTATGGCTGCACCTTC
-	TRBD1	TRBV7-2	TRBJ2-2	CASSPYGQGNTGELFF	TGTGCCAGCAGCCCCTACGGACAGGGCAACACCGGGGAGCTGTTTTTT
-	-	TRBV7-6	TRBJ2-1	CASSQILRASYNEQFF	TGTGCCAGCAGCCAGATCCTGCGCGCCTCCTACAATGAGCAGTTCTTC
few	TRBD1	TRBV6-1	TRBJ1-5	CASSNGRDRAAYSNQPQHF	TGTGCCAGCAGTAATGGGCGGGACAGGGCCGCTTATAGCAATCAGCCCCAGCATTTT
-	TRBD1	TRBV18	TRBJ1-5	CASSSPGQGEGQPQHF	TGTGCCAGCTCGTCACCGGGACAGGGTGAAGGGCAGCCCCAGCATTTT
-	TRBD1	TRBV7-9	TRBJ2-4	CASSSYRGTKNIQYF	TGTGCCAGCAGCTCCTACAGGGGAACCAAAAACATTCAGTACTTC
few	-	TRBV4-2	TRBJ2-5	CASSQEAGVGQETQYF	TGTGCCAGCAGCCAAGAGGCCGGGGTGGGGCAAGAGACCCAGTACTTC
-	-	TRBV7-9	TRBJ2-6	CASSLSTGANVLTF	TGTGCCAGCAGTCTATCGACTGGGGCCAACGTCCTGACTTTC
many	-	TRBV12-3/TRBV12-4	TRBJ1-2	CASSRGRVGNYGYTF	TGTGCCAGCAGCCGGGGGAGGGTGGGTAACTATGGCTACACCTTC
-	TRBD1	TRBV29-1	TRBJ2-2	CSASTGMNTGELFF	TGCAGCGCCTCGACAGGGATGAACACCGGGGAGCTGTTTTTT
-	TRBD1	TRBV24-1	TRBJ2-5	CATSPHRDRGQETQYF	TGTGCCACCAGTCCCCATCGGGACAGGGGGCAGGAGACCCAGTACTTC
-	-	TRBV7-8	TRBJ1-1	CASSSETDNTEAFF	TGTGCCAGCAGCTCCGAGACAGACAACACTGAAGCTTTCTTT
-	-	TRBV3-1	TRBJ2-7	CASSLDRTGGEQYF	TGTGCCAGCAGCCTTGACAGAACCGGGGGAGAGCAGTACTTC
once	-	TRBV20-1	TRBJ2-2	CSARDVVYAGELFF	TGCAGTGCTAGAGATGTTGTCTACGCCGGGGAGCTGTTTTTT
-	-	TRBV20-1	TRBJ1-1	CSAGGGVNTEAFF	TGCAGTGCAGGCGGGGGAGTTAACACTGAAGCTTTCTTT
-	-	TRBV20-1	TRBJ2-7	CSAREGSDSYEQYF	TGCAGTGCTAGAGAGGGAAGCGACTCCTACGAGCAGTACTTC
-	-	TRBV20-1	TRBJ2-5	CRAYNEQYF	TGCAGAGCCTACAATGAGCAGTACTTC
few	-	TRBV7-9	TRBJ2-5	CASSLEGWQKTQETQYF	TGTGCCAGCAGCTTAGAGGGTTGGCAGAAAACCCAAGAGACCCAGTACTTC